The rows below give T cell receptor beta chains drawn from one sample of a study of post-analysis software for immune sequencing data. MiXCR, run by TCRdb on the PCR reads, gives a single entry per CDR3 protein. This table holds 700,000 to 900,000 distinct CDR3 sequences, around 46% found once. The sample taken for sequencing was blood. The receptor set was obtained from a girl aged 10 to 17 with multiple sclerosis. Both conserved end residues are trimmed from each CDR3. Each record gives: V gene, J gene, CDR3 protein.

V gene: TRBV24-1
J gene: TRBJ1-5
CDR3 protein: AASDFYSNQPQH

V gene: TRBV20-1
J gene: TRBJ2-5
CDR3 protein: SARGPGMAREETQY

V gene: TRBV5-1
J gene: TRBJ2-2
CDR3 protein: ASSLDARGPPGELF

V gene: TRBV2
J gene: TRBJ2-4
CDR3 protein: ASSDGDRLAKNIQY

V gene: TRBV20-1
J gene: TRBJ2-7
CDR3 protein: SARPGVAYEQY

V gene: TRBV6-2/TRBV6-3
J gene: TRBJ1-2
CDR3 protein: ASRWGGGYGYT

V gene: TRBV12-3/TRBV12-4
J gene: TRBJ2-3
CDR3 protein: ASSSTTGARSTDTQY

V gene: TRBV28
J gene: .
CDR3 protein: ASSFGTSGRLGETQY

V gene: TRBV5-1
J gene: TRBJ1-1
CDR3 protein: ASSLAQGDPEAF

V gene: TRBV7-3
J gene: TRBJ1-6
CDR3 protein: ASSLRGNDSPLH

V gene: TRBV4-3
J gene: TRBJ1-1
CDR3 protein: ASSQDKEAKAF

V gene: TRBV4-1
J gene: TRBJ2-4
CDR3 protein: ASSQWKGEGPGAKNIQY

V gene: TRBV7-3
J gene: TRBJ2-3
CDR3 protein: ASSLRAVASTDTQY

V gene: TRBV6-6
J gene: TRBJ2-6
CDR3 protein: ASSYSDSGANVLT

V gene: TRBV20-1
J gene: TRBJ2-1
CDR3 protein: SAGTGSIRGNEQF

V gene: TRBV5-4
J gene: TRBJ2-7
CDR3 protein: ASSTGPFYEQY

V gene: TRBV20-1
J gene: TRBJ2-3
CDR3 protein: SAKRGSSTDTQY

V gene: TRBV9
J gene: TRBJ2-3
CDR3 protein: ASSGHGGPKTDTQY

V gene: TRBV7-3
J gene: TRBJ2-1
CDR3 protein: ASSMTSGNEQF

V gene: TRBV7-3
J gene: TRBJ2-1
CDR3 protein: ASRSSGATYNEQF

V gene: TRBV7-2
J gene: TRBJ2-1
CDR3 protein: ASSLAVDSAVSWF

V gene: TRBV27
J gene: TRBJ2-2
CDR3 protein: ASSRNGGGAGELF

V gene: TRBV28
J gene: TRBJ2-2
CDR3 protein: ASSSPSGRSNTGELF

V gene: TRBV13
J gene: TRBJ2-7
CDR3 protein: ASTLRWLAPDEQY

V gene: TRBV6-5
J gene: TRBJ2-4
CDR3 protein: ASSPAGLAKNIQY

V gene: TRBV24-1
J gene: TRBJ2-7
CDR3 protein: ATSDFSGFSYEQY

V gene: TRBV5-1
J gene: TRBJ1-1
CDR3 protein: ASSPTPGGANTEAF

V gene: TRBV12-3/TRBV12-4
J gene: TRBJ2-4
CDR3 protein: ASSGGLAGIIAKNIQY

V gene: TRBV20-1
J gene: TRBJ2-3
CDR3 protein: SARVLASFTDTQY

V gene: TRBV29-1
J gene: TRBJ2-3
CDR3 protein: SVAPGSTDTQY

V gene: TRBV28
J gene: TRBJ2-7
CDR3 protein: ASSLPRGAYEQY

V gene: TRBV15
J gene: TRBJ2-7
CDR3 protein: ATSRSSGYEQY

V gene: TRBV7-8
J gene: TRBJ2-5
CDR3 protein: ASSLRGSERETQY

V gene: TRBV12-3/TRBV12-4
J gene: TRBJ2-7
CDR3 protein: ASSHSSGRFYEQY

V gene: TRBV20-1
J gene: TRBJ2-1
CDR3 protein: SARPYRGYYNEQF